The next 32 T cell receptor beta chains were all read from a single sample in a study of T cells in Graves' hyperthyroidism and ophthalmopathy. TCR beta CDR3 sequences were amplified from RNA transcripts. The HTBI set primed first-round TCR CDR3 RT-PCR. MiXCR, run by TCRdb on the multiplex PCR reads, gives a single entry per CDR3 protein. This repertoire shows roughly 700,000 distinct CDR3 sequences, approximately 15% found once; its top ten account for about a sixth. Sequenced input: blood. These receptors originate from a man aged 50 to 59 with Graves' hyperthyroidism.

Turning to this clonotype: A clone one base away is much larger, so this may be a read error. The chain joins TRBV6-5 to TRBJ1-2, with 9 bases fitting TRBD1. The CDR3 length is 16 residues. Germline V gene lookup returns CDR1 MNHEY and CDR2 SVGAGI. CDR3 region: CAGSYLVTGGANGYTF. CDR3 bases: TGTGCCGGCAGTTACTTGGTAACAGGGGGCGCGAATGGCTACACCTTC.

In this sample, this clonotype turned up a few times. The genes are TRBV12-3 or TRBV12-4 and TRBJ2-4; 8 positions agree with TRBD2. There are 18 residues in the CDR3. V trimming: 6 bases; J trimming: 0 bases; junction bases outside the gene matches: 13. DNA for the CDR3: TGTGCCAGCAGCACCCTAGCGGGTACGGGACTAGCCAAAAACATTCAGTACTTC. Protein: CASSTLAGTGLAKNIQYF.

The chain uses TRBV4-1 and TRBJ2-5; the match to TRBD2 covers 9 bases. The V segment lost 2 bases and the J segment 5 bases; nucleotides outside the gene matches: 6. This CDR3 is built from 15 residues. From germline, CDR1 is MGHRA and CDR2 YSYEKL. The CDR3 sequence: CASSQRSTSGETQYF. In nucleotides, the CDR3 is TGCGCCAGCAGCCAACGCAGTACTAGCGGGGAGACCCAGTACTTC.

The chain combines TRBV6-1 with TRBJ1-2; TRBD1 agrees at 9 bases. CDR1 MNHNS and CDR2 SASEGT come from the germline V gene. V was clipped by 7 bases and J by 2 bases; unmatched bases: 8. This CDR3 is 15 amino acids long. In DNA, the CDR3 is TGTGCCAGCACTCCACAGGGGGCGCAGAACTATGGCTACACCTTC. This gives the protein CASTPQGAQNYGYTF.

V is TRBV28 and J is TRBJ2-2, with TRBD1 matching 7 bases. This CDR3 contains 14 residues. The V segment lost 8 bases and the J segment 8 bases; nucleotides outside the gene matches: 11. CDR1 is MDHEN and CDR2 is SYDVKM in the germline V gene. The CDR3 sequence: CASHHLPGGGELFF. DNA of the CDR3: TGTGCCAGCCACCACCTGCCAGGGGGAGGGGAGCTGTTTTTT.

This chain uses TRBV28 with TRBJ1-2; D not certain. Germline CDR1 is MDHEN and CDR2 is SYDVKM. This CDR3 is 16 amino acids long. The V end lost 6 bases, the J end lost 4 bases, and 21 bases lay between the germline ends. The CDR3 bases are TGTGCCAGCAGACCGTTAGGTGGTAGCCGGGGCTATGGCTACACCTTC. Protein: CASRPLGGSRGYGYTF.

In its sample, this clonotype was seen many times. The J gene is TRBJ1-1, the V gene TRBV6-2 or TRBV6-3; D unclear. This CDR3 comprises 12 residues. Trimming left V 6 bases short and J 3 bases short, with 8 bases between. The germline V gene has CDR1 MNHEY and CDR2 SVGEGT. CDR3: CASRRADTEAFF. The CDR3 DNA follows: TGTGCCAGCAGGAGGGCGGACACTGAAGCTTTCTTT.

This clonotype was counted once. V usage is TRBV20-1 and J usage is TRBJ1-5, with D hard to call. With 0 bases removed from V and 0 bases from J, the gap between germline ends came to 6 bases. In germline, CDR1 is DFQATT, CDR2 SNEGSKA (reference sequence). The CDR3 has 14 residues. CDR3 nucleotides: TGCAGTGCTAGAGATCCTCTTAGCAATCAGCCCCAGCATTTT. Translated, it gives CSARDPLSNQPQHF.

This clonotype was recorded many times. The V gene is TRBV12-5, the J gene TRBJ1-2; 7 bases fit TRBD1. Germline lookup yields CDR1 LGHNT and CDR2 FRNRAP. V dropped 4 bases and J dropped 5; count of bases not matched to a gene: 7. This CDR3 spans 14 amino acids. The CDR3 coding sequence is TGTGCTAGTGGTTCCCCCCGGGACAGATATGGCTACACCTTC. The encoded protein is CASGSPRDRYGYTF.

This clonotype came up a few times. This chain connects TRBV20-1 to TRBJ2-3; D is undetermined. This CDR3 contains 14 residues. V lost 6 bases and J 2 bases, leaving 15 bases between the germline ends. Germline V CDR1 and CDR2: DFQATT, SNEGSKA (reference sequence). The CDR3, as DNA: TGCAGTGCCGGCGGACCGGGTAACACAGATACGCAGTATTTT. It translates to CSAGGPGNTDTQYF.

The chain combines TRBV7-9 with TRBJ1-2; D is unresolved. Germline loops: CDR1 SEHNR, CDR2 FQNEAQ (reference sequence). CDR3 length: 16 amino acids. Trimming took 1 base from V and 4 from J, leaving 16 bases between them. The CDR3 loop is CASSLVMVEASYGYTF. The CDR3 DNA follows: TGTGCCAGCAGCTTAGTTATGGTCGAGGCTTCCTATGGCTACACCTTC. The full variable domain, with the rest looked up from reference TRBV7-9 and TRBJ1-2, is DTGVSQNPRHKITKRGQNVTFRCDPISEHNRLYWYRQTLGQGPEFLTYFQNEAQLEKSRLLSDRFSAERPKGSFSTLEIQRTEQGDSAMYLCASSLVMVEASYGYTFGSGTRLTVV.

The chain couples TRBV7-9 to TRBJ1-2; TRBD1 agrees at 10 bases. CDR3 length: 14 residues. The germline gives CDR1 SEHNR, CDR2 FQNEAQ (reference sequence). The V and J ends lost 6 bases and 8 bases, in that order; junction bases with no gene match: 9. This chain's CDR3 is CASRANDRGRGYTF. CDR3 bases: TGTGCCAGCAGGGCTAATGACAGGGGGCGCGGCTACACCTTC.

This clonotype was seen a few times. CDR3 amino acids: CASSYSKPGLAASTGELFF. DNA of the CDR3: TGTGCCAGCAGTTACTCGAAACCGGGACTAGCGGCTTCCACCGGGGAGCTGTTTTTT. The chain uses TRBV6-5 and TRBJ2-2, with 11 bases identical to TRBD2. The junction had 10 bases not matched to a gene; V was cut back by 0 bases and J by 4 bases. Germline V gene lookup returns CDR1 MNHEY and CDR2 SVGAGI. This CDR3 region has 19 residues.

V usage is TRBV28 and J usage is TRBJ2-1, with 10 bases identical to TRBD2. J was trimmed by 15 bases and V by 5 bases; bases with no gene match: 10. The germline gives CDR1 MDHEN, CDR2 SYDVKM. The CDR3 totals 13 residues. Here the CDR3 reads CASSQRPGLATFF. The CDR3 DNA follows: TGTGCCAGCAGTCAAAGGCCGGGACTAGCGACGTTCTTC.

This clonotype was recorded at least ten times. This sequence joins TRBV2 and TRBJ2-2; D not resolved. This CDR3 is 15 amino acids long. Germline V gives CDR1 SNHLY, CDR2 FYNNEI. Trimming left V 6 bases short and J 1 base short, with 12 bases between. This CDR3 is CASSELGLNTGELFF. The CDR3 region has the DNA TGTGCCAGCAGCGAACTCGGCTTGAACACCGGGGAGCTGTTTTTT.

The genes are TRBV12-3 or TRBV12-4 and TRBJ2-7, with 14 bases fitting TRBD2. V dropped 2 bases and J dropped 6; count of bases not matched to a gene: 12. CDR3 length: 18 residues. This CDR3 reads CASSLSGLAGVGRGEQYF. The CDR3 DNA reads TGTGCCAGCAGTTTATCGGGACTAGCGGGAGTTGGGCGTGGCGAGCAGTACTTC.

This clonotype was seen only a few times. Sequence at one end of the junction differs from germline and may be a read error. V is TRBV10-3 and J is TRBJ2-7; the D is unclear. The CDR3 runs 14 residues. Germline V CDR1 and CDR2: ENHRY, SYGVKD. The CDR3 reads CAISESSVLSEQHF. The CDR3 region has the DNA TGTGCCATCAGTGAGTCCTCTGTACTCTCCGAGCAGCACTTC.

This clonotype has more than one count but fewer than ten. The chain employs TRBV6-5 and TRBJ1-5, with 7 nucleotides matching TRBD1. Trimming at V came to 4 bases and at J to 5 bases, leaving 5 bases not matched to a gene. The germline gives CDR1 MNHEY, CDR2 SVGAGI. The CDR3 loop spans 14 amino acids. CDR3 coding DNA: TGTGCCAGCAGTTCCTACGACAGGGATCAGCCCCAGCATTTT. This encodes CASSSYDRDQPQHF.

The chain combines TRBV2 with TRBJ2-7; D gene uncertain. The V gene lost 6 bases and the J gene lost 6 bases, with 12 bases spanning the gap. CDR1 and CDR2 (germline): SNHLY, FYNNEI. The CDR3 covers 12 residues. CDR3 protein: CASRPDPTEQYF. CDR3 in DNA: TGTGCCAGCAGACCGGACCCAACCGAGCAGTACTTC.

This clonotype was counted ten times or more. The CDR3 DNA is TGCGCCAGCAGCTTGGAAGGTTATGGGGGCTACACCTTC. Its translation: CASSLEGYGGYTF. This chain uses TRBV5-1 with TRBJ1-2; no clear D gene. The CDR3 runs to 13 residues. CDR1 is SGHRS and CDR2 is YFSETQ in the germline V gene. The ends were cut back, 0 bases at V and 8 bases at J, with 11 bases in the middle.

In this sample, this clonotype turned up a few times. The CDR3 nucleotides are TGCAGTGCTAGGGGTCAAACCTGGACAAATACCGGGGAGCTGTTTTTT. Residues: CSARGQTWTNTGELFF. The V call is TRBV20-1, the J call TRBJ2-2, with D perhaps TRBD1 (5 bases). In germline, CDR1 is DFQATT, CDR2 SNEGSKA (reference sequence). The CDR3 runs 16 residues. The V end lost 3 bases, the J end lost 5 bases, and 19 bases lay between the germline ends.

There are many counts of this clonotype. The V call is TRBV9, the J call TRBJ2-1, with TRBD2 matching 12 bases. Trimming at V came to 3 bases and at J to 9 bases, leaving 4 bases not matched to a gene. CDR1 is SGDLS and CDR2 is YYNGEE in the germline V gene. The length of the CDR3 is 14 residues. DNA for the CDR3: TGTGCCAGCAGCGAATGGGGACTAGCGGGTGAGCAGTTCTTC. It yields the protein CASSEWGLAGEQFF.

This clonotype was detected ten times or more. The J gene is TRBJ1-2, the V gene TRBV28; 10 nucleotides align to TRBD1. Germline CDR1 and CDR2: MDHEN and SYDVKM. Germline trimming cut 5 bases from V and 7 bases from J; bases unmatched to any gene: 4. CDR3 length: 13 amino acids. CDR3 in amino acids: CASSRQGAFGYTF. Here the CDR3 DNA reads TGTGCCAGCAGTCGACAGGGGGCCTTTGGCTACACCTTC.

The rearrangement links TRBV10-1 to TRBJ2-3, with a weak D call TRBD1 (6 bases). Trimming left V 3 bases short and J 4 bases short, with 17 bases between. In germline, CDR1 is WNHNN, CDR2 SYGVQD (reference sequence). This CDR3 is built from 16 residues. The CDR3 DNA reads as TGCGCCAGCAGTGACCTCGGGGCAGGGGATCCAGATACGCAGTATTTT. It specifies CASSDLGAGDPDTQYF.

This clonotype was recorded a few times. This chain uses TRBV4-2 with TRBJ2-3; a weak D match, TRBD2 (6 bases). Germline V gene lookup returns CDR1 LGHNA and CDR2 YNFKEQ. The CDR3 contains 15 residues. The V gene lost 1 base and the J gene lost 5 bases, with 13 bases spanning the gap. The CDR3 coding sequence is TGTGCCAGCAGCCAAGGTTCTTCCGGGGGAGATACGCAGTATTTT. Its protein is CASSQGSSGGDTQYF.

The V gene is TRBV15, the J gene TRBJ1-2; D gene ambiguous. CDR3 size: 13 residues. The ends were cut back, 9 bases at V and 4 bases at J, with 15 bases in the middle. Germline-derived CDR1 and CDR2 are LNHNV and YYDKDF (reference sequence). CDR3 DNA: TGTGCCACAGGATCTCAGGTTTCCTATGGCTACACCTTC. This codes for CATGSQVSYGYTF.

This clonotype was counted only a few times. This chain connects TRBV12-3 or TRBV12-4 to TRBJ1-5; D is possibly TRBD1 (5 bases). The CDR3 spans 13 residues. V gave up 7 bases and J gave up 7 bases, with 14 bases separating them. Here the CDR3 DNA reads TGTGCCAGCACCGGGACTCGGACCCAGCCCCAGCATTTT. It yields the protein CASTGTRTQPQHF.

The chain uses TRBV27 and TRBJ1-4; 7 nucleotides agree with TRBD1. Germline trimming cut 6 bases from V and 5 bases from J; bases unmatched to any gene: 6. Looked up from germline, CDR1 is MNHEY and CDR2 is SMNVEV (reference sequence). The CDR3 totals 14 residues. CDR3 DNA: TGTGCCAGCAGGATACAGGGGTTCAATGAAAAACTGTTTTTT. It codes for CASRIQGFNEKLFF.

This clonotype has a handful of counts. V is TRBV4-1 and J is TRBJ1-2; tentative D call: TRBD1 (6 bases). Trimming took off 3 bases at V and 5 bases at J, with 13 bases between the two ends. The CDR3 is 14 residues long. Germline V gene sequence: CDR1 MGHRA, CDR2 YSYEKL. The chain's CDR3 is CASSQAGTQYGYTF. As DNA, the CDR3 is TGCGCCAGCAGCCAGGCCGGGACACAATATGGCTACACCTTC.

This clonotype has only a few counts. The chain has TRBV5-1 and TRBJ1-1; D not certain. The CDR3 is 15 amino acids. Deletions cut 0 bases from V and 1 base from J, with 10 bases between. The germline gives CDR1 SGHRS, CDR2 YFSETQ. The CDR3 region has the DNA TGCGCCAGCAGCTTGGGAGGTTGGGGGAACACTGAAGCTTTCTTT. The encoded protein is CASSLGGWGNTEAFF. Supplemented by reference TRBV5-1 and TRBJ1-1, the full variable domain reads KAGVTQTPRYLIKTRGQQVTLSCSPISGHRSVSWYQQTPGQGLQFLFEYFSETQRNKGNFPGRFSGRQFSNSRSEMNVSTLELGDSALYLCASSLGGWGNTEAFFGQGTRLTVV.

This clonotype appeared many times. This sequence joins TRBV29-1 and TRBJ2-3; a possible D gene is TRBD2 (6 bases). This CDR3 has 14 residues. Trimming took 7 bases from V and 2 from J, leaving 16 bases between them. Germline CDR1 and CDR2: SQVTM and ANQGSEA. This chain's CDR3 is CSASSGDYTDTQYF. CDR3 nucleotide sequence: TGCAGCGCCTCGTCGGGGGATTACACAGATACGCAGTATTTT.

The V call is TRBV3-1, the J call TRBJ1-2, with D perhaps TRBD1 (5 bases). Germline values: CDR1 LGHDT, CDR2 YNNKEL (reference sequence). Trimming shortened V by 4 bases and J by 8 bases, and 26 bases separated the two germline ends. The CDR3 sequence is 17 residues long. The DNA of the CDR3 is TGTGCCAGCAGCCCCAGACTCTTAAGGCAGGGAGCGAAGGGCTACACCTTC. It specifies CASSPRLLRQGAKGYTF.